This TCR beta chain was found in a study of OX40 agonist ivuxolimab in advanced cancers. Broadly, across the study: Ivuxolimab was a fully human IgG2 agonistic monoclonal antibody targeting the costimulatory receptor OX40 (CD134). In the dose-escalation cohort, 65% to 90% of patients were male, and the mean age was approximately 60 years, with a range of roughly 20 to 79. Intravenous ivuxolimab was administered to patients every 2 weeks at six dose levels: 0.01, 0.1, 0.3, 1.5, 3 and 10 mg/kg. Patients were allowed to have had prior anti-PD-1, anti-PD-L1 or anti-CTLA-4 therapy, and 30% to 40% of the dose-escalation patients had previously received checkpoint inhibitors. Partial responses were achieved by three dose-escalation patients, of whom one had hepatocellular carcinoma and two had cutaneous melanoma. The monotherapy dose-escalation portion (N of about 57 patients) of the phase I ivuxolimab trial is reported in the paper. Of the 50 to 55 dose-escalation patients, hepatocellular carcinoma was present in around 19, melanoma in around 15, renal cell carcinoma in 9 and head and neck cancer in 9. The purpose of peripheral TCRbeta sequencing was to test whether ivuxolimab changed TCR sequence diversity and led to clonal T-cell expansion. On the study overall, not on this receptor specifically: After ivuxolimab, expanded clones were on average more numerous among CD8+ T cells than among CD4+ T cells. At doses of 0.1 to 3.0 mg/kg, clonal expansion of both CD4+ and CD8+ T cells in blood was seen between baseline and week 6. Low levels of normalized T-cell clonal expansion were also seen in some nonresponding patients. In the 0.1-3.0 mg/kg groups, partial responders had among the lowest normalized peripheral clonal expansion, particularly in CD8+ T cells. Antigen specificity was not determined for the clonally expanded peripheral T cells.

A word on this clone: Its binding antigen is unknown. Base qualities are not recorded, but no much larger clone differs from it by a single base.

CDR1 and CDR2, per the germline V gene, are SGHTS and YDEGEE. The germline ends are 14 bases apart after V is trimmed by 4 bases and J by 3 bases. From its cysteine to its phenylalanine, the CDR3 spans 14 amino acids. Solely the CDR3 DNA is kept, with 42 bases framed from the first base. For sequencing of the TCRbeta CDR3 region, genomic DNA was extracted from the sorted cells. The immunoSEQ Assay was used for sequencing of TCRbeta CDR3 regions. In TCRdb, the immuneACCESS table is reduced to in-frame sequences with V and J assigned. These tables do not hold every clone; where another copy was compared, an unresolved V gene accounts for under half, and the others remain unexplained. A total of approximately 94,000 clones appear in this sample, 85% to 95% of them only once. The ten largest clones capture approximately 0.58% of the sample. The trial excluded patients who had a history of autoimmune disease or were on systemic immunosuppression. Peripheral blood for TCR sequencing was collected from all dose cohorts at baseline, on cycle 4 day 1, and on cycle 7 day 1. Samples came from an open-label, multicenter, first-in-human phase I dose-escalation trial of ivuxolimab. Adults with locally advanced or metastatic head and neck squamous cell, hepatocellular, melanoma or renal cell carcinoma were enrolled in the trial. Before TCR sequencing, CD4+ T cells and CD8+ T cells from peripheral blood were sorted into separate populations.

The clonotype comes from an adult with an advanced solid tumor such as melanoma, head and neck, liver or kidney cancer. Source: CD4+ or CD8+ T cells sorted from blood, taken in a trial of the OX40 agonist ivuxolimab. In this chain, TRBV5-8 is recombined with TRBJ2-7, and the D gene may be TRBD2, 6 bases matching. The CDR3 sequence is CASSASGLNYEQYF. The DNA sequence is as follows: TGTGCCAGCAGCGCCTCGGGACTGAACTACGAGCAGTACTTC.